These 13 T cell receptor beta chains were sequenced from one sample in a study of cytomegalovirus exposure and HLA in healthy donors. PCR employed 60 Vbeta and 13 Jbeta primers. Some clones are missing from TCRdb's copy, which holds only in-frame ones; the method was immunoSEQ multiplex PCR. There are roughly 120,000 clones in the sample; less than 80% occur only once, and more than 3.5% lies in the top ten. Material: PBMCs. These receptors were collected from a woman in her 40s in good health and CMV-seropositive.

The J gene is TRBJ1-1, the V gene TRBV25-1; TRBD1 might be the D (6 bases). Deletions cut 2 bases from V and 4 bases from J, with 17 bases between. The CDR3 covers 16 residues. Germline V lookup: CDR1 MGHDK, CDR2 SYGVNS. The CDR3 DNA reads TGTGCCAGCAGTGAACGGGGGGCGCTGGGTAGCACTGAAGCTTTCTTT. Translating gives CASSERGALGSTEAFF.

The V call is TRBV18, the J call TRBJ1-1; D is possibly TRBD1 (5 bases). The CDR3 covers 15 residues. Germline V gene lookup returns CDR1 KGHSH and CDR2 LQKENI. The germline V and J ends were trimmed by 8 bases and 0 bases, with 16 bases remaining between them. The CDR3 here is CASRGTVLMNTEAFF. The CDR3 nucleotides are TGTGCCAGCCGCGGGACGGTTCTTATGAACACTGAAGCTTTCTTT.

This clone has only one observation. The chain employs TRBV14 and TRBJ1-4; TRBD1 is a possible D gene (5 bases). The germline V and J ends were trimmed by 1 base and 0 bases, with 6 bases remaining between them. CDR1 and CDR2 from the germline V gene are SGHDN and FVKESK. The CDR3 runs 15 residues. The DNA for the CDR3 is TGTGCCAGCAGCCAAGCCAGGGCAACTAATGAAAAACTGTTTTTT. Protein: CASSQARATNEKLFF.

J is TRBJ2-1 and V is TRBV19, with 9 bases aligning to TRBD2. The CDR3 extends over 14 amino acids. The germline V gene encodes CDR1 LNHDA and CDR2 SQIVND (reference sequence). V was clipped by 5 bases and J by 7 bases; unmatched bases: 6. Here the CDR3 reads CASSGGLARNEQFF. CDR3 nucleotide sequence: TGTGCCAGTAGTGGCGGACTAGCGAGAAATGAGCAGTTCTTC.

The rearrangement joins TRBV30 to TRBJ1-6; 8 nucleotides match TRBD1. The germline gives CDR1 GTSNPN, CDR2 SVGIG (reference sequence). Germline trimming cut 0 bases from V and 8 bases from J; bases unmatched to any gene: 6. The CDR3 runs 15 residues. The CDR3 loop is CAWSVRQGWDSPLHF. For the CDR3, the DNA is TGTGCCTGGAGTGTAAGACAGGGGTGGGATTCACCCCTCCACTTT.

The J gene is TRBJ1-4, the V gene TRBV27, with D perhaps matching TRBD1 (6 bases). Trimming removed 4 bases at V and 3 bases at J, with 12 bases between. CDR1 is MNHEY, CDR2 SMNVEV, per germline (reference sequence). The CDR3 has 15 residues. This CDR3 is CASSSGTTSNEKLFF. CDR3 nucleotides: TGTGCCAGCAGTTCCGGGACAACCTCTAATGAAAAACTGTTTTTT.

The CDR3 DNA reads as TGTGCCAGCAGAGGACCAGGGGAAACTGAAGCTTTCTTT. Translation gives CASRGPGETEAFF. The chain uses TRBV5-4 and TRBJ1-1; tentatively, D is TRBD1 (6 bases). The germline CDR1 and CDR2 sequences are SGHNT and YYREEE (reference sequence). V was clipped by 5 bases and J by 5 bases, with 13 bases between them. The CDR3 runs 13 residues.

The chain joins TRBV4-2 to TRBJ2-5; D gene unclear. Germline-derived CDR1 and CDR2 are LGHNA and YNFKEQ. V was cut by 4 bases and J by 5 bases, with 11 bases left in between. The CDR3 totals 13 residues. In nucleotides, the CDR3 is TGTGCCAGCAGCCTGGCCCGTATGGAGACCCAGTACTTC. This translates into CASSLARMETQYF.

The chain links TRBV27 to TRBJ1-1; D ambiguous. This CDR3 is 13 amino acids long. Between the trimmed V and J ends, which lost 6 bases and 1 base, there was a span of 9 bases. From germline, CDR1 is MNHEY and CDR2 SMNVEV (reference sequence). CDR3 coding DNA: TGTGCCAGCAGAATCTATGAGAACACTGAAGCTTTCTTT. This translates into CASRIYENTEAFF.

The chain links TRBV30 to TRBJ2-2, with D maybe TRBD1 (6 bases). The CDR3 totals 14 residues. The germline V and J ends were trimmed by 4 bases and 2 bases, with 11 bases remaining between them. Germline loops: CDR1 GTSNPN, CDR2 SVGIG (reference sequence). The CDR3 DNA is TGTGCCTGGACCACGGGACAAAACACCGGGGAGCTGTTTTTT. Translated: CAWTTGQNTGELFF.

The chain joins TRBV14 to TRBJ2-1; 8 bases match TRBD1. The CDR3 runs 16 residues. Per the germline V gene, CDR1 is SGHDN and CDR2 is FVKESK. V lost 4 bases to trimming and J lost 0 bases; unmatched junction nucleotides: 5. The CDR3 loop reads CASSPWTGSSYNEQFF. The CDR3 DNA reads as TGTGCCAGCAGCCCCTGGACAGGGAGCTCCTACAATGAGCAGTTCTTC. The variable domain in full, completed from reference TRBV14 and TRBJ2-1, reads EAGVTQFPSHSVIEKGQTVTLRCDPISGHDNLYWYRRVMGKEIKFLLHFVKESKQDESGMPNNRFLAERTGGTYSTLKVQPAELEDSGVYFCASSPWTGSSYNEQFFGPGTRLTVL.

The V and J genes are TRBV11-3 and TRBJ2-1; maybe TRBD2 (6 bases). This CDR3 spans 15 amino acids. CDR1 and CDR2 (germline): SGHNT, YENEEA. V was trimmed by 4 bases and J by 0 bases, leaving 10 bases between them. The CDR3 DNA follows: TGTGCCAGCAGCTGGAGCGGGCCCTCCTACAATGAGCAGTTCTTC. Residues: CASSWSGPSYNEQFF.

This clone came up once. V is TRBV7-8 and J is TRBJ2-3; 8 bases fit TRBD1. Per germline, CDR1 SGHVS and CDR2 FQNEAQ. The length of the CDR3 is 14 residues. The ends lost 5 bases at V and 7 bases at J; junction bases unmatched: 8. The CDR3 reads CASSTGQGSNTQYF. The CDR3 coding sequence is TGTGCCAGCAGCACTGGACAGGGTTCAAATACGCAGTATTTT.